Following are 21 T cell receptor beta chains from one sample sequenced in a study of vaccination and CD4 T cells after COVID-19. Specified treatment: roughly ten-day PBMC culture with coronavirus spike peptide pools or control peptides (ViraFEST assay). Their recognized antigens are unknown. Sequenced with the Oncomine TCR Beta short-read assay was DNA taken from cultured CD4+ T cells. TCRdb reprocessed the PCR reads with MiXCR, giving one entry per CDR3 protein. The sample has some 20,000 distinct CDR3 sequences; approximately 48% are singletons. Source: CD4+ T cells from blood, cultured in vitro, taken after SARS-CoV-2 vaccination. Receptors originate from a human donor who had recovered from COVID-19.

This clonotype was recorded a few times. DNA for the CDR3: TGTGCCAGCAGTTGGAACAGGGACACTGAAGCTTTCTTT. Its translation is CASSWNRDTEAFF. This sequence joins TRBV6-2 or TRBV6-3 and TRBJ1-1, with D tentatively TRBD1 (6 bases). Germline V gene sequence: CDR1 MNHEY, CDR2 SVGEGT. V was shortened by 4 bases and J by 3 bases, with 9 bases between the two germline ends. This CDR3 comprises 13 residues.

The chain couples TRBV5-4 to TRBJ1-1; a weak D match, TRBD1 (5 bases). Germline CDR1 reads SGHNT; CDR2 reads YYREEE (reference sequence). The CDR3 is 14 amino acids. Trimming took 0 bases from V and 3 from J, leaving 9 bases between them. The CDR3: CASSLVARDTEAFF. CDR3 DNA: TGTGCCAGCAGCTTGGTAGCCAGGGACACTGAAGCTTTCTTT.

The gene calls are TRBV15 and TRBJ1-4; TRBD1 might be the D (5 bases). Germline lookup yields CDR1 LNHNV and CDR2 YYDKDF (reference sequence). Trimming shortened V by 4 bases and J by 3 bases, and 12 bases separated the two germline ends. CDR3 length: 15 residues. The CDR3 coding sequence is TGTGCCACCAGCAATGGATTACAGGCTAATGAAAAACTGTTTTTT. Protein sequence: CATSNGLQANEKLFF.

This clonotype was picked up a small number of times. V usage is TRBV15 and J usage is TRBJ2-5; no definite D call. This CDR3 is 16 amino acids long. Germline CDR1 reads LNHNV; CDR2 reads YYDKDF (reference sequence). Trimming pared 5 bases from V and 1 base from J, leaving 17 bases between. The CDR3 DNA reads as TGTGCCACCAGCCGAAACCCCTCGGGTACCCAAGAGACCCAGTACTTC. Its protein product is CATSRNPSGTQETQYF.

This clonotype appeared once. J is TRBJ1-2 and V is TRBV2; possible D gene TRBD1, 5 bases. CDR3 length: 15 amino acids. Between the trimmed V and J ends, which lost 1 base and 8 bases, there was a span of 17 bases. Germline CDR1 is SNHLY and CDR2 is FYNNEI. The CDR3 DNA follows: TGTGCCAGCAGTGAAGGATTGGAGGGGATGCGGGGCTACACCTTC. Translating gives CASSEGLEGMRGYTF. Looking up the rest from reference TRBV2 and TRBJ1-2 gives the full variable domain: EPEVTQTPSHQVTQMGQEVILRCVPISNHLYFYWYRQILGQKVEFLVSFYNNEISEKSEIFDDQFSVERPDGSNFTLKIRSTKLEDSAMYFCASSEGLEGMRGYTFGSGTRLTVV.

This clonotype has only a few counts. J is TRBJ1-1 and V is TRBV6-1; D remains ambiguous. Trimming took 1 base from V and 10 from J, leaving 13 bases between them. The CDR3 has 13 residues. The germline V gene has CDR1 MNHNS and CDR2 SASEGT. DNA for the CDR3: TGTGCCAGCAGTGAAGGGTATCGAACGGGAGCTTTCTTT. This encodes CASSEGYRTGAFF.

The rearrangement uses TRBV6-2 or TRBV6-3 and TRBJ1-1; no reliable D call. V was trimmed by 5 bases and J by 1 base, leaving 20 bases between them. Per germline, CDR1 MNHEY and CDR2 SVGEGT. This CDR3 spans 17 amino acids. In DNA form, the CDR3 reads TGTGCCAGCAGTGGATTGATACTGGGATCAACGAACACTGAAGCTTTCTTT. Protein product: CASSGLILGSTNTEAFF.

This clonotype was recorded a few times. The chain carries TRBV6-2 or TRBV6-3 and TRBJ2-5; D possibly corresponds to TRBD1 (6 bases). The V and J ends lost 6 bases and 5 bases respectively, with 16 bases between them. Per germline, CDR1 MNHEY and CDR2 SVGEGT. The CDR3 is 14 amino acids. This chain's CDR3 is CASSQRQDGETQYF. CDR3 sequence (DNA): TGTGCCAGCAGCCAAAGACAGGACGGGGAGACCCAGTACTTC.

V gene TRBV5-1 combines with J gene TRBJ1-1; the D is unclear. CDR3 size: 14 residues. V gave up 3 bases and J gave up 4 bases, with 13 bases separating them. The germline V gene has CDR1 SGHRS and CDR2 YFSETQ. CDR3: CASSSGRRGTEAFF. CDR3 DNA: TGCGCCAGCAGCTCAGGACGACGGGGCACTGAAGCTTTCTTT.

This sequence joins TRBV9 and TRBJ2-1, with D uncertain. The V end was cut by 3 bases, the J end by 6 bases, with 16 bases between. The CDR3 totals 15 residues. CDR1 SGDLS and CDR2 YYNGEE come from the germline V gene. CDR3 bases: TGTGCCAGCAGCGCGATCGCCCTCCTAGGCAATGAGCAGTTCTTC. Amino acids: CASSAIALLGNEQFF.

CDR3 DNA: TGTGCCAGCAGTGAAGCTTACACTGAAGCTTTCTTT. Amino acids: CASSEAYTEAFF. V usage is TRBV6-1 and J usage is TRBJ1-1, with D unresolved. V dropped 0 bases and J dropped 3 bases, with 2 bases sitting between them. This CDR3 has 12 amino acids. The germline V gene has CDR1 MNHNS and CDR2 SASEGT.

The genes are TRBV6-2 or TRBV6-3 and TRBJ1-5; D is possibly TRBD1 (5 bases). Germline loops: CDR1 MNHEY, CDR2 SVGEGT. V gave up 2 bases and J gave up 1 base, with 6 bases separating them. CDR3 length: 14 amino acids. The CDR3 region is CASSYGGSNQPQHF. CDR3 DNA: TGTGCCAGCAGTTACGGGGGAAGCAATCAGCCCCAGCATTTT.

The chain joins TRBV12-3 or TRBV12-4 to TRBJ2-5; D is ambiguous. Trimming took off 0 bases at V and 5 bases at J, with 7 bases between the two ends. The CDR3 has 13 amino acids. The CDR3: CASSLAEVETQYF. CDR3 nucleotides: TGTGCCAGCAGTTTAGCCGAGGTGGAGACCCAGTACTTC.

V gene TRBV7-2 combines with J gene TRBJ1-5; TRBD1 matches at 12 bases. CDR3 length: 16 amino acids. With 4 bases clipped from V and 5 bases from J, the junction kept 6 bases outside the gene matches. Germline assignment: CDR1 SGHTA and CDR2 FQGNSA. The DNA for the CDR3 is TGTGCCAGCAGCTCCGGGACAGGGGGCTTACATCAGCCCCAGCATTTT. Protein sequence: CASSSGTGGLHQPQHF. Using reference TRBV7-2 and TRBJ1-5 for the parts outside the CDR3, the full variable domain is GAGVSQSPSNKVTEKGKDVELRCDPISGHTALYWYRQSLGQGLEFLIYFQGNSAPDKSGLPSDRFSAERTGGSVSTLTIQRTQQEDSAVYLCASSSGTGGLHQPQHFGDGTRLSIL.

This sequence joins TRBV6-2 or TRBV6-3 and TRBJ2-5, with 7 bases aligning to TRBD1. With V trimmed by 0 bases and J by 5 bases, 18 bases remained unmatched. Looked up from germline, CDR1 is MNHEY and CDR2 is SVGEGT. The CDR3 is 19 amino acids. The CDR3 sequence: CASSYSTGLSQGIRETQYF. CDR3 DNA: TGTGCCAGCAGTTACTCGACCGGTTTGTCACAGGGGATACGGGAGACCCAGTACTTC.

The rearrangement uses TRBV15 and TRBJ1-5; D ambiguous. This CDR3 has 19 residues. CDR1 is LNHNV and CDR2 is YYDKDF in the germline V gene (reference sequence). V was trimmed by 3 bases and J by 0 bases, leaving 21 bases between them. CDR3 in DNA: TGTGCCACCAGCAGCCCCCTCAGCTGGCGGGGAGGTAGCAATCAGCCCCAGCATTTT. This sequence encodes CATSSPLSWRGGSNQPQHF. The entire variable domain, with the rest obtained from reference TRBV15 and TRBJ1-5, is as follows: DAMVIQNPRYQVTQFGKPVTLSCSQTLNHNVMYWYQQKSSQAPKLLFHYYDKDFNNEADTPDNFQSRRPNTSFCFLDIRSPGLGDTAMYLCATSSPLSWRGGSNQPQHFGDGTRLSIL.

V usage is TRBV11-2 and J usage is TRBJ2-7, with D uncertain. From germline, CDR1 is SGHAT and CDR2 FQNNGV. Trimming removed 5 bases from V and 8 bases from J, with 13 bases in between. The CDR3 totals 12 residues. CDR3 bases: TGTGCCAGCAGCCCCAGCGTAGGACAGCAGTACTTC. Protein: CASSPSVGQQYF.

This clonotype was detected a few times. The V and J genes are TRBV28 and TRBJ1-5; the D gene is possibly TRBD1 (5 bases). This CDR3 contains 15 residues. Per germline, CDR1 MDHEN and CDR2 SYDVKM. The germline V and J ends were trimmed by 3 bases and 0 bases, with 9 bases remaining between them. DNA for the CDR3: TGTGCCAGCAGTTTCTTGGGGGATAGCAATCAGCCCCAGCATTTT. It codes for CASSFLGDSNQPQHF.

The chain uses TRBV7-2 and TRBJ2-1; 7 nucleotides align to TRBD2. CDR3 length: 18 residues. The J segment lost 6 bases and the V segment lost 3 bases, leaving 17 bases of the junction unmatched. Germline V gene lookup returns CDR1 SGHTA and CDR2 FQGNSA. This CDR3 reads CASSLRAGRDYPSNEQFF. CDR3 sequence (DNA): TGTGCCAGCAGCTTGAGGGCCGGGCGGGACTACCCTTCCAATGAGCAGTTCTTC.

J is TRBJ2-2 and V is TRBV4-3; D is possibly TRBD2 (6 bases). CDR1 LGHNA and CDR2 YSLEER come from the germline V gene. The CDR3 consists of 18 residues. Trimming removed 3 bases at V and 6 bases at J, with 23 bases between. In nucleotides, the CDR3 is TGCGCCAGCAGCCAGGGCCAAGACGGGGACTGGGGGGCCGGGGAGCTGTTTTTT. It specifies CASSQGQDGDWGAGELFF.

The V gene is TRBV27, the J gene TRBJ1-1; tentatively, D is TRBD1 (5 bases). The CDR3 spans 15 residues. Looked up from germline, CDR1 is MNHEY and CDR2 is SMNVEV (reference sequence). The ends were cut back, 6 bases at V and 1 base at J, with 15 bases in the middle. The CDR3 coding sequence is TGTGCCAGCAGGTTTAAGGGGTACTCGAACACTGAAGCTTTCTTT. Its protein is CASRFKGYSNTEAFF.